This is a list of T cell receptor beta chains from one sample in a study of blood T cell repertoires in COVID-19. TCRdb's table, derived via immunoSEQ multiplex PCR, lists solely in-frame clones and lacks some. The sample lists more than 100,000 clones; about four fifths were seen once. The sequencing input was peripheral blood. The receptors derive from a man aged 65 to 85 with acute or convalescent COVID-19. Each CDR3 is given with its conserved first and last residue. Fields, in order: clone size, J gene, V gene, D gene, CDR3 protein, CDR3 DNA. A D gene is named only where the DNA matches it firmly. Clone size is stated in some rows and not others, as once, few, many or a class when expanded.

size: -; J: TRBJ1-1; V: TRBV5-1; D: -; CDR3: CASSFQGSGTEAFF; DNA: TGCGCCAGCAGCTTCCAGGGCTCCGGCACTGAAGCTTTCTTT
size: -; J: TRBJ1-3; V: TRBV9; D: TRBD1; CDR3: CAPQCRGRVTIYF; DNA: TGTGCCCCCCAGTGCAGGGGGCGCGTCACCATATATTTT
size: once; J: TRBJ2-4; V: TRBV5-1; D: -; CDR3: CASSLGQVMNIQYF; DNA: TGCGCCAGCAGCTTGGGGCAGGTTATGAACATTCAGTACTTC
size: -; J: TRBJ2-1; V: TRBV9; D: -; CDR3: CASSVTGTFYNEQFF; DNA: TGTGCCAGCAGCGTCACCGGGACTTTCTACAATGAGCAGTTCTTC
size: -; J: TRBJ1-2; V: TRBV2; D: TRBD1; CDR3: CASNDRGGYTF; DNA: TGTGCCAGCAACGACAGGGGGGGCTACACCTTC
size: -; J: TRBJ2-3; V: TRBV27; D: TRBD2; CDR3: CASSAGLAIVDTQYF; DNA: TGTGCCAGCAGTGCCGGACTAGCGATTGTCGATACGCAGTATTTT
size: -; J: TRBJ2-5; V: TRBV28; D: TRBD2; CDR3: CASSPLTGGSLETQYF; DNA: TGTGCCAGCAGTCCACTTACGGGGGGGAGTCTCGAGACCCAGTACTTC
size: -; J: TRBJ2-7; V: TRBV20-1; D: TRBD2; CDR3: CSASTSGGVYEQYF; DNA: TGCAGTGCTAGTACTAGCGGGGGCGTATACGAGCAGTACTTC
size: few; J: TRBJ2-3; V: TRBV10-3; D: -; CDR3: CAIRTGGGDTQYF; DNA: TGTGCCATCAGAACAGGGGGGGGAGATACGCAGTATTTT
size: -; J: TRBJ2-3; V: TRBV5-6; D: -; CDR3: CASTTTTGFTDTQYF; DNA: TGTGCCAGCACTACTACCACGGGATTCACAGATACGCAGTATTTT
size: -; J: TRBJ1-5; V: TRBV4-1; D: -; CDR3: CASSQVENQPQHF; DNA: TGCGCCAGCAGCCAAGTCGAGAATCAGCCCCAGCATTTT
size: -; J: TRBJ1-5; V: TRBV18; D: TRBD1; CDR3: CASSPGTGGNQPQHF; DNA: TGTGCCAGCTCGCCGGGGACAGGGGGCAATCAGCCCCAGCATTTT
size: -; J: TRBJ1-5; V: TRBV10-3; D: -; CDR3: CAISSVDQPQHF; DNA: TGTGCCATCAGCTCGGTTGATCAGCCCCAGCATTTT
size: -; J: TRBJ1-6; V: TRBV6-1; D: -; CDR3: CASSELMSSYNSPLHF; DNA: TGTGCCAGCAGTGAACTCATGAGCTCCTATAATTCACCCCTCCACTTT
size: -; J: TRBJ1-5; V: TRBV28; D: -; CDR3: CASSSPQFFGVVVQEQGRQPQHF; DNA: TGTGCCAGCAGTTCCCCGCAATTTTTCGGGGTAGTGGTCCAGGAACAGGGTCGACAGCCCCAGCATTTT
size: once; J: TRBJ2-7; V: TRBV30; D: TRBD2; CDR3: CAWSRGVYEQYF; DNA: TGTGCCTGGAGTCGGGGGGTCTACGAGCAGTACTTC
size: -; J: TRBJ1-2; V: TRBV29-1; D: -; CDR3: CSVEKRLANYGYTF; DNA: TGCAGCGTTGAAAAACGGCTAGCTAACTATGGCTACACCTTC
size: -; J: TRBJ2-7; V: TRBV4-3; D: TRBD1; CDR3: CASSQDRLRGQFTYEQYF; DNA: TGCGCCAGCAGCCAAGATCGCCTCAGGGGGCAATTTACCTACGAGCAGTACTTC
size: -; J: TRBJ2-5; V: TRBV4-2; D: TRBD2; CDR3: CASSQDPGGAFETQYF; DNA: TGTGCCAGCAGCCAAGATCCCGGGGGGGCTTTTGAGACCCAGTACTTC
size: -; J: TRBJ1-6; V: TRBV3-1/TRBV3-2; D: -; CDR3: CASSQRDTVSHF; DNA: TGTGCCAGCAGTCAACGGGACACTGTGTCCCACTTT
size: -; J: TRBJ2-7; V: TRBV11-2; D: -; CDR3: CASSLGADYYEQYF; DNA: TGTGCCAGCAGCTTAGGGGCTGACTACTACGAGCAGTACTTC
size: -; J: TRBJ2-4; V: TRBV7-2; D: -; CDR3: CASSPVLGARNIQYF; DNA: TGTGCCAGCAGCCCGGTACTGGGGGCGCGGAACATTCAGTACTTC
size: -; J: TRBJ1-3; V: TRBV5-1; D: -; CDR3: CASSPEGYENTIYF; DNA: TGCGCCAGCAGCCCGGAGGGGTATGAAAACACCATATATTTT
size: -; J: TRBJ2-2; V: TRBV6-5; D: TRBD2; CDR3: CASSYRGGAAGELFF; DNA: TGTGCCAGCAGTTACCGCGGGGGGGCAGCCGGGGAGCTGTTTTTT
size: -; J: TRBJ1-2; V: TRBV7-2; D: -; CDR3: CASSFDTANYGYTF; DNA: TGTGCCAGCAGCTTTGATACAGCTAACTATGGCTACACCTTC
size: -; J: TRBJ1-2; V: TRBV2; D: -; CDR3: CASIAGAYGYTF; DNA: TGTGCCAGCATCGCAGGGGCCTATGGCTACACCTTC
size: -; J: TRBJ1-2; V: TRBV10-3; D: TRBD1; CDR3: CAIRTDRGPGYTF; DNA: TGTGCCATCAGGACTGACAGGGGGCCGGGCTACACCTTC
size: few; J: TRBJ1-5; V: TRBV7-8; D: -; CDR3: CASSTPPGSAQHF; DNA: TGTGCCAGCAGCACCCCGCCGGGGTCGGCCCAGCATTTT
size: -; J: TRBJ2-4; V: TRBV10-2; D: -; CDR3: CASSGSGGNIQYF; DNA: TGCGCCAGCAGTGGATCCGGGGGAAACATTCAGTACTTC
size: few; J: TRBJ1-2; V: TRBV20-1; D: TRBD1; CDR3: CSASRQGARYGYTF; DNA: TGCAGTGCTAGTAGACAGGGGGCGAGGTATGGCTACACCTTC
size: once; J: TRBJ2-7; V: TRBV7-2; D: -; CDR3: CASSSPTDPYEQYF; DNA: TGTGCCAGCAGCTCCCCGACAGATCCCTACGAGCAGTACTTC
size: -; J: TRBJ1-4; V: TRBV7-2; D: -; CDR3: CASSELIGFANEKLFF; DNA: TGTGCCAGCAGCGAACTAATCGGGTTTGCTAATGAAAAACTGTTTTTT
size: -; J: TRBJ1-5; V: TRBV20-1; D: -; CDR3: CSASVQGDQPQHF; DNA: TGCAGTGCTAGTGTCCAGGGCGATCAGCCCCAGCATTTT
size: -; J: TRBJ1-1; V: TRBV19; D: -; CDR3: CASNGQTNTEAFF; DNA: TGTGCCAGTAATGGACAGACGAACACTGAAGCTTTCTTT
size: -; J: TRBJ2-1; V: TRBV4-3; D: TRBD2; CDR3: CASSQDDGGGNEQFF; DNA: TGCGCCAGCAGCCAAGATGACGGGGGGGGTAATGAGCAGTTCTTC
size: -; J: TRBJ2-7; V: TRBV6-6; D: -; CDR3: CASSGATYEQYF; DNA: TGTGCCAGCAGTGGAGCCACCTACGAGCAGTACTTC
size: -; J: TRBJ1-4; V: TRBV4-3; D: TRBD1; CDR3: CASSTRTGDGGEKLFF; DNA: TGCGCCAGCAGCACCCGGACAGGGGATGGTGGTGAAAAACTGTTTTTT
size: -; J: TRBJ2-5; V: TRBV10-3; D: TRBD2; CDR3: CAISSIKGTNGETQYF; DNA: TGTGCCATCTCTTCAATAAAGGGGACTAACGGGGAGACCCAGTACTTC
size: -; J: TRBJ1-6; V: TRBV4-2; D: -; CDR3: CASSQDVRDNNSPLHF; DNA: TGTGCCAGCAGCCAAGATGTCAGGGATAATAATTCACCCCTCCACTTT
size: -; J: TRBJ2-2; V: TRBV5-4; D: -; CDR3: CASSLAFRTGELFF; DNA: TGTGCCAGCAGCTTGGCCTTCCGGACAGGGGAGCTGTTTTTT
size: once; J: TRBJ1-5; V: TRBV6-5; D: -; CDR3: CASSSLQGHNQPQHF; DNA: TGTGCCAGCAGTTCTCTACAGGGACACAATCAGCCCCAGCATTTT
size: once; J: TRBJ2-3; V: TRBV7-3; D: -; CDR3: CASSLSRGTDTQYF; DNA: TGTGCCAGCAGCTTAAGCAGGGGCACAGATACGCAGTATTTT
size: -; J: TRBJ2-3; V: TRBV7-6; D: -; CDR3: CASSLRWAGDTQYF; DNA: TGTGCCAGCAGCTTAAGGTGGGCGGGAGATACGCAGTATTTT
size: -; J: TRBJ1-6; V: TRBV6-5; D: TRBD1; CDR3: CASSSDRGRFSPLHF; DNA: TGTGCCAGCAGCTCAGACAGGGGGCGATTTTCACCCCTCCACTTT
size: -; J: TRBJ1-6; V: TRBV2; D: TRBD1; CDR3: CARGGQGNSPLHF; DNA: TGTGCCAGAGGGGGACAGGGGAATTCACCCCTCCACTTT
size: -; J: TRBJ1-2; V: TRBV27; D: -; CDR3: CASSSSGETSGYTF; DNA: TGTGCCAGCAGTTCCTCGGGGGAGACAAGTGGCTACACCTTC
size: few; J: TRBJ1-2; V: TRBV7-9; D: -; CDR3: CASSPQGGGGGYTF; DNA: TGTGCCAGCAGCCCCCAGGGAGGGGGGGGTGGCTACACCTTC
size: -; J: TRBJ1-5; V: TRBV6-2/TRBV6-3; D: -; CDR3: CASSYSSGPSDSNVPNQPQHF; DNA: TGTGCCAGCAGTTACTCGAGTGGTCCTTCTGACAGCAACGTCCCCAATCAGCCCCAGCATTTT
size: -; J: TRBJ1-1; V: TRBV11-3; D: -; CDR3: CASSPNGLLNTEAFF; DNA: TGTGCCAGCTCCCCCAACGGACTCTTGAACACTGAAGCTTTCTTT
size: -; J: TRBJ1-2; V: TRBV7-9; D: TRBD1; CDR3: CASSLEGAYGYTF; DNA: TGTGCCAGCAGCTTAGAGGGGGCTTATGGCTACACCTTC
size: -; J: TRBJ2-3; V: TRBV4-1; D: -; CDR3: CASSLLGQGLDTQYF; DNA: TGCGCCAGCAGCCTACTTGGGCAGGGATTAGATACGCAGTATTTT
size: -; J: TRBJ1-4; V: TRBV29-1; D: TRBD1; CDR3: CSAHRGRSNEKLFF; DNA: TGCAGCGCACACAGGGGTCGGTCTAATGAAAAACTGTTTTTT
size: -; J: TRBJ2-1; V: TRBV7-6; D: TRBD2; CDR3: CASSLVSGGARLDNEQFF; DNA: TGTGCCAGCAGCTTAGTTAGCGGGGGGGCCCGTTTGGACAATGAGCAGTTCTTC
size: -; J: TRBJ1-6; V: TRBV5-5; D: TRBD1; CDR3: CASSLQGAVSPLHF; DNA: TGTGCCAGCAGCTTGCAGGGGGCGGTTTCACCCCTCCACTTT
size: -; J: TRBJ2-7; V: TRBV9; D: TRBD2; CDR3: CASSAVAGVGEQYF; DNA: TGTGCCAGCAGCGCCGTAGCGGGGGTGGGCGAGCAGTACTTC
size: -; J: TRBJ2-6; V: TRBV6-4; D: -; CDR3: CASRRSGANVLTF; DNA: TGTGCCAGCAGGCGCTCTGGGGCCAACGTCCTGACTTTC
size: -; J: TRBJ1-1; V: TRBV15; D: -; CDR3: CATSREGSLSPEAFF; DNA: TGTGCCACCAGCAGAGAAGGGAGCCTTTCCCCTGAAGCTTTCTTT